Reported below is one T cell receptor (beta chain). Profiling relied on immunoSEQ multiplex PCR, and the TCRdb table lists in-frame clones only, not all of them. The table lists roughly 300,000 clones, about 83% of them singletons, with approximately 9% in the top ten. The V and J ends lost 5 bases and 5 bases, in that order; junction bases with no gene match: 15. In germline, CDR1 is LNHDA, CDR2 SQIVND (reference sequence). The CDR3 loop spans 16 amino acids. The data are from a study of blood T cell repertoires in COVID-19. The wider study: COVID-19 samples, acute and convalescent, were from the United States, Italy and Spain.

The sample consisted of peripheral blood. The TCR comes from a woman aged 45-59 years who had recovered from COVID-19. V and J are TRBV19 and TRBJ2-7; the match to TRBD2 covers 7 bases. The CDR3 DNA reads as TGTGCCAGTAGTCAGTTACCGGGACTAACTAAGCACGAGCAGTACTTC. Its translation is CASSQLPGLTKHEQYF. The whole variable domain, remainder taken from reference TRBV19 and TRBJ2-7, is DGGITQSPKYLFRKEGQNVTLSCEQNLNHDAMYWYRQDPGQGLRLIYYSQIVNDFQKGDIAEGYSVSREKKESFPLTVTSAQKNPTAFYLCASSQLPGLTKHEQYFGPGTRLTVT.